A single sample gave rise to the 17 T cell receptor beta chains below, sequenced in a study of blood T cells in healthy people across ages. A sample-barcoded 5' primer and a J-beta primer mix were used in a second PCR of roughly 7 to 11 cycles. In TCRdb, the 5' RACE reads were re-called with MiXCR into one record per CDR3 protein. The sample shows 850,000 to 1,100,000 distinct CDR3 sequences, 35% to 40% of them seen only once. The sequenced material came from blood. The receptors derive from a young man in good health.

CDR3 sequence: CASSLEGWNNEQFF. The CDR3 DNA sequence: TGCGCCAGCAGCTTGGAGGGGTGGAACAATGAGCAGTTCTTC. The rearrangement links TRBV5-1 to TRBJ2-1, with D possibly being TRBD1 (5 bases). Trimming shortened V by 0 bases and J by 5 bases, and 9 bases separated the two germline ends. Germline-derived CDR1 and CDR2 are SGHRS and YFSETQ. This CDR3 is built from 14 residues.

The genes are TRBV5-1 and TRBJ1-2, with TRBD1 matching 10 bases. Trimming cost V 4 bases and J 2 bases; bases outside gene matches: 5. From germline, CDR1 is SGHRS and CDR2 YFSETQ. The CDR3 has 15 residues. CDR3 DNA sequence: TGCGCCAGCAGCCTTGGGACAGGGGTAAACTATGGCTACACCTTC. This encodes CASSLGTGVNYGYTF.

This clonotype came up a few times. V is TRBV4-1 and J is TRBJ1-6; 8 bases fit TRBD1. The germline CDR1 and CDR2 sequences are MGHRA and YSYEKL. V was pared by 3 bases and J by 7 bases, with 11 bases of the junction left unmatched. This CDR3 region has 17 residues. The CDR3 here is CASSQPGTGTINSPLHF. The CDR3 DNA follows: TGCGCCAGCAGCCAGCCCGGGACAGGCACTATAAATTCACCCCTCCACTTT.

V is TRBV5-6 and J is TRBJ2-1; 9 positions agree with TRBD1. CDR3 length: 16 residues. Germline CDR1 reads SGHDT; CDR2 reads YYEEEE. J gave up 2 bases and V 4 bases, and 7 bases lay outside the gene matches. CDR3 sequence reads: CASSPRDRVAYNEQFF. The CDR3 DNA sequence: TGTGCCAGCAGCCCCCGGGACAGGGTCGCCTACAATGAGCAGTTCTTC.

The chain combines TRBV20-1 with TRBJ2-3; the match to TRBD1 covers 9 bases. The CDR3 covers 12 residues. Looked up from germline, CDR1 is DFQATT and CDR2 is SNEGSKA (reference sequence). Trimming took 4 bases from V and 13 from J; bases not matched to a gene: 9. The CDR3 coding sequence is TGCAGTGCTATTACCGGGACAGGGTCCGAGTATTTT. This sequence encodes CSAITGTGSEYF.

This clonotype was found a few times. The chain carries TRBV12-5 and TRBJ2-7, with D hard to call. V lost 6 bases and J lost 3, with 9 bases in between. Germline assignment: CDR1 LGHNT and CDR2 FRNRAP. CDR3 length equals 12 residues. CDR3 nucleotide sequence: TGTGCTAGTGGCCTGCGGATCTACGAGCAGTACTTC. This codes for CASGLRIYEQYF.

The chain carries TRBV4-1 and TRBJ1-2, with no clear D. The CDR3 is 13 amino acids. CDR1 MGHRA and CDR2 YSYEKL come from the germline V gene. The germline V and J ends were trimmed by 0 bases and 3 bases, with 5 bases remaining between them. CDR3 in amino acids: CASSQDIDYGYTF. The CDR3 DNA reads TGCGCCAGCAGCCAAGATATAGACTATGGCTACACCTTC.

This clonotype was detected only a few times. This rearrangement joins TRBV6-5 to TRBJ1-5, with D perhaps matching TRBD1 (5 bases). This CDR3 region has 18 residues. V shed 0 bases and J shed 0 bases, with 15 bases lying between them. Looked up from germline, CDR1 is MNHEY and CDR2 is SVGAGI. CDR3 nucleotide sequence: TGTGCCAGCAGTTACTCGTCCCGGAGGGGATATAGCAATCAGCCCCAGCATTTT. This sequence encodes CASSYSSRRGYSNQPQHF.

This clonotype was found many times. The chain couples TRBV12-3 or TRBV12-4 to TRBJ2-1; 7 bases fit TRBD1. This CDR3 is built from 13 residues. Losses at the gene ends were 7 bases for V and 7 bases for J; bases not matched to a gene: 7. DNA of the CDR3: TGTGCCAGCAAGGGTCTGGGACAGAATGAGCAGTTCTTC. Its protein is CASKGLGQNEQFF.

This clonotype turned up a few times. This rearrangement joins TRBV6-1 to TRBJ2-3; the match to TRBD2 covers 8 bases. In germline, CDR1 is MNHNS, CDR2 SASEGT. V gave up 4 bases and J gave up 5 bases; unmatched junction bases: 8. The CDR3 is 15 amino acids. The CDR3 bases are TGTGCCAGCAGTGCCCGGGGGGGCGGTGGAGATACGCAGTATTTT. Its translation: CASSARGGGGDTQYF.

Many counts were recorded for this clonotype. CDR3 sequence reads: CATGLVIYNSPLHF. CDR3 in DNA: TGTGCCACTGGCCTTGTCATCTATAATTCACCCCTCCACTTT. V usage is TRBV7-2 and J usage is TRBJ1-6; D call uncertain. The CDR3 is 14 residues long. V was pared by 10 bases and J by 3 bases, with 13 bases between. Germline V gene data show CDR1 as SGHTA and CDR2 as FQGNSA.

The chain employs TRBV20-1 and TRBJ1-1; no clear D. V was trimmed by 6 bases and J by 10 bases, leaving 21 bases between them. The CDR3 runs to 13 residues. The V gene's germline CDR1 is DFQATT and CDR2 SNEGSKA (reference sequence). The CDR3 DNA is TGCAGTGCCATGGGGAGTTTCGTGGCTGGAGCTTTCTTT. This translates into CSAMGSFVAGAFF.

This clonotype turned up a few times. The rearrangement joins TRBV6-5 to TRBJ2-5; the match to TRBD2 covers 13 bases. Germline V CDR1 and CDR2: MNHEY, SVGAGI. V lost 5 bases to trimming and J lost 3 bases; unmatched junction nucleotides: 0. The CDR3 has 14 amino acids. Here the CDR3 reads CASSGTSGKETQYF. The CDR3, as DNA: TGTGCCAGCAGTGGGACTAGCGGGAAAGAGACCCAGTACTTC.

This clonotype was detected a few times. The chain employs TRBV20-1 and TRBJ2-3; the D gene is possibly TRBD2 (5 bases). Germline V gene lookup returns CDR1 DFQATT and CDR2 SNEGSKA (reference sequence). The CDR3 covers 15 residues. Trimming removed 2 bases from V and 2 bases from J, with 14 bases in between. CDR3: CSARTPTRFTDTQYF. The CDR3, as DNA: TGCAGTGCTAGAACCCCAACTAGATTCACAGATACGCAGTATTTT.

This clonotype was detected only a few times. The CDR3 is CASSVSQGNEQYF. CDR3 in DNA: TGTGCCAGCAGCGTAAGCCAGGGTAACGAGCAGTACTTC. V gene TRBV7-9 combines with J gene TRBJ2-7; TRBD1 is a possible D gene (5 bases). Germline V gives CDR1 SEHNR, CDR2 FQNEAQ (reference sequence). CDR3 length: 13 residues. V was trimmed by 5 bases and J by 5 bases, leaving 13 bases between them.

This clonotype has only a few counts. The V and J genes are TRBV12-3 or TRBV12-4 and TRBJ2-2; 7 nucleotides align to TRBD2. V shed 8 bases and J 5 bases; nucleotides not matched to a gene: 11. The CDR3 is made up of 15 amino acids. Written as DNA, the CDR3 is TGTGCCAGCTCCGGGACTAATGTTCTTACCGGGGAGCTGTTTTTT. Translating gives CASSGTNVLTGELFF.

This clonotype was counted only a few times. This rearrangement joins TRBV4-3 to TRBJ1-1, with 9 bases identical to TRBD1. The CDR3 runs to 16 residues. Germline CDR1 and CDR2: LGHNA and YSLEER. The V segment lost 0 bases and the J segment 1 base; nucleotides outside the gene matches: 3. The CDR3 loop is CASSQEGTGTNTEAFF. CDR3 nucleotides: TGCGCCAGCAGCCAAGAGGGGACAGGGACGAACACTGAAGCTTTCTTT.